The T cell receptor beta chain under discussion was sequenced for a study of beta chain features in type 1 diabetes. General study results and limits: Cells with high TCR expression could be over-represented by cDNA sequencing. VDJ junctions sequenced from type 1 diabetes patients showed fewer insertions and more deletions.

About this clone itself: Its antigen is not known.

The study reverse transcribed the entire isolated RNA, so it sequenced expressed TCRB transcripts. Only in-frame clones appear in the TCRdb table, and some are missing; sequencing was by immunoSEQ multiplex PCR. The table has a few hundred thousand clones, about 18% seen once; the top ten hold approximately 0.046%. Sequenced input: naive CD4+ T cells from blood. The source of this sequence is a woman aged 18-35 years in good health.

As DNA, the CDR3 is TGTGCCACCAGCAGAGTCTCACTAGCGGGGGTGGAGGGGAATGAGCAGTTCTTC. It translates to CATSRVSLAGVEGNEQFF. The V gene is TRBV15, the J gene TRBJ2-1, with 11 bases matching TRBD2. Trimming cost V 1 base and J 7 bases; bases outside gene matches: 12. CDR1 LNHNV and CDR2 YYDKDF come from the germline V gene (reference sequence). The CDR3 is made up of 18 amino acids.